This TCR beta chain is drawn from a study of blood T cell repertoires in COVID-19. The CDR3 spans 17 residues. With V trimmed by 3 bases and J by 1 base, 6 bases remained unmatched. Germline CDR1 reads KGHSH; CDR2 reads LQKENI. Assay used: immunoSEQ multiplex PCR; TCRdb lists only in-frame clones, some missing. The sample carries under 65,000 clones, approximately 90% recorded once. This chain uses TRBV18 with TRBJ1-4, with TRBD1 identical over 9 bases. Source material: peripheral blood. The clonotype originates from a man aged 50-60 years with acute or convalescent COVID-19. DNA for the CDR3: TGTGCCAGCTCACCCGAAGGACAGGGGCGAACTAATGAAAAACTGTTTTTT. Translation: CASSPEGQGRTNEKLFF. Full variable domain (remainder filled in from reference TRBV18 and TRBJ1-4): NAGVMQNPRHLVRRRGQEARLRCSPMKGHSHVYWYRQLPEEGLKFMVYLQKENIIDESGMPKERFSAEFPKEGPSILRIQQVVRGDSAAYFCASSPEGQGRTNEKLFFGSGTQLSVL.